The 20 T cell receptor beta chains in this list originate from one sample, sequenced in a study of T-cell reconstitution after alpha-beta-depleted transplantation in children. The TCRbeta library incorporated unique molecular identifiers. TCRdb recomputed calls from the PCR reads with MiXCR, one row per CDR3 protein. Here the sample spans around 600,000 distinct CDR3 sequences, approximately 22% being singletons. The specimen was PBMCs, mostly from graft donor cells, collected 360 days after TCRalphabeta/CD19-depleted stem cell transplant. The receptors shown here come from a boy younger than two who had a stem cell transplant for acute myeloid leukemia, so the T cells may come from the graft donor.

The rearrangement uses TRBV29-1 and TRBJ1-2; tentative D call: TRBD1 (6 bases). The V gene lost 4 bases and the J gene lost 4 bases, with 10 bases spanning the gap. This CDR3 region has 12 residues. Germline V gives CDR1 SQVTM, CDR2 ANQGSEA. This CDR3 is CSVGQETYGYTF. CDR3 DNA sequence: TGCAGCGTTGGACAGGAAACCTATGGCTACACCTTC.

The gene calls are TRBV12-3 or TRBV12-4 and TRBJ1-4; D not certain. V dropped 3 bases and J dropped 5 bases, with 16 bases sitting between them. This CDR3 region has 16 residues. The CDR3 here is CASSFDGAALNEKLFF. In nucleotides, the CDR3 is TGTGCCAGCAGTTTCGATGGAGCAGCACTAAATGAAAAACTGTTTTTT.

In its sample, this clonotype was seen a few times. This chain connects TRBV20-1 to TRBJ2-1; D is ambiguous. Germline CDR1 is DFQATT and CDR2 is SNEGSKA (reference sequence). Trimming removed 2 bases at V and 4 bases at J, with 21 bases between. This CDR3 region has 17 residues. Here the CDR3 reads CSARSLATATRYNEQFF. The DNA for the CDR3 is TGCAGTGCTAGAAGTTTGGCTACTGCAACCCGTTACAATGAGCAGTTCTTC.

This clonotype was seen a handful of times. V usage is TRBV9 and J usage is TRBJ2-2; D possibly corresponds to TRBD2 (6 bases). With 0 bases removed from V and 5 bases from J, the gap between germline ends came to 14 bases. Germline CDR1 and CDR2: SGDLS and YYNGEE. The CDR3 is made up of 16 amino acids. The chain's CDR3 is CASSVVGNRGTGELFF. The CDR3 bases are TGTGCCAGCAGCGTAGTAGGGAATCGGGGGACCGGGGAGCTGTTTTTT.

This clonotype showed up just a few times. J is TRBJ2-7 and V is TRBV20-1; 7 positions match TRBD2. Germline CDR1 is DFQATT and CDR2 is SNEGSKA (reference sequence). Trimming took 2 bases from V and 8 from J; bases not matched to a gene: 12. The CDR3 contains 14 residues. CDR3 coding DNA: TGCAGTGCTAGATCAGCCGGGAGGCGAGGAAAGCAGTACGTC. Translated, it gives CSARSAGRRGKQYV.

V is TRBV29-1 and J is TRBJ1-2, with D hard to call. Trimming removed 6 bases at V and 3 bases at J, with 14 bases between. The CDR3 is 13 amino acids. Germline V gives CDR1 SQVTM, CDR2 ANQGSEA. The CDR3 DNA follows: TGCAGCGTCGCACTCCTAGGGTACTATGGCTACACCTTC. This codes for CSVALLGYYGYTF.

The chain joins TRBV7-2 to TRBJ2-1; 8 nucleotides align to TRBD2. The CDR3 contains 15 residues. V shed 1 base and J 9 bases; nucleotides not matched to a gene: 8. Germline values: CDR1 SGHTA, CDR2 FQGNSA. CDR3 nucleotide sequence: TGTGCCAGCAGCTTAGTTCCGGGGGGGCCTCTTGAGCAGTTCTTC. Protein product: CASSLVPGGPLEQFF.

Ten or more counts support this clonotype. The V call is TRBV4-3, the J call TRBJ2-3; D unresolved. V was cut by 0 bases and J by 6 bases, with 13 bases left in between. This CDR3 region has 15 residues. Per germline, CDR1 LGHNA and CDR2 YSLEER. The DNA of the CDR3 is TGCGCCAGCAGCCAAGACGTGGTGGGTAGGGATACGCAGTATTTT. Its protein is CASSQDVVGRDTQYF.

The chain combines TRBV6-5 with TRBJ1-5, with TRBD1 identical over 9 bases. The CDR3 covers 14 residues. The germline gives CDR1 MNHEY, CDR2 SVGAGI. The V and J ends lost 5 bases and 5 bases, in that order; junction bases with no gene match: 4. The CDR3 DNA is TGTGCCAGCAGTCACCGGGACAGGGATCAGCCCCAGCATTTT. It codes for CASSHRDRDQPQHF.

This clonotype was recorded many times. This chain links TRBV28 with TRBJ2-3; D remains ambiguous. CDR3 size: 14 residues. V lost 1 base and J lost 0, with 5 bases in between. Germline values: CDR1 MDHEN, CDR2 SYDVKM. CDR3 protein: CASSLSYSTDTQYF. The CDR3 DNA follows: TGTGCCAGCAGTTTATCCTATAGCACAGATACGCAGTATTTT.

The chain combines TRBV20-1 with TRBJ1-5; D is possibly TRBD1 (6 bases). This CDR3 region has 13 residues. The V end was cut by 3 bases, the J end by 5 bases, with 11 bases between. The germline gives CDR1 DFQATT, CDR2 SNEGSKA (reference sequence). CDR3 coding DNA: TGCAGTGCTAGTAAAGAGGGGGATCAGCCCCAGCATTTT. Its translation: CSASKEGDQPQHF.

The V and J genes are TRBV13 and TRBJ1-1; perhaps TRBD1 as D (5 bases). CDR3 length equals 13 residues. Germline loops: CDR1 PRHDT, CDR2 FYEKMQ (reference sequence). Trimming shortened V by 9 bases and J by 4 bases, and 15 bases separated the two germline ends. The chain's CDR3 is CASLQAEGTEAFF. The CDR3 nucleotides read TGTGCCAGTCTACAGGCCGAAGGCACTGAAGCTTTCTTT.

The chain uses TRBV5-6 and TRBJ2-7, with D possibly matching TRBD1 (5 bases). The CDR3 is made up of 14 amino acids. Trimming removed 0 bases from V and 4 bases from J, with 11 bases in between. CDR1 and CDR2 (germline): SGHDT, YYEEEE. DNA of the CDR3: TGTGCCAGCAGCTTGGGAATTAAGGGGTACGAGCAGTACGTC. It encodes CASSLGIKGYEQYV.

This clonotype was picked up a small number of times. This rearrangement joins TRBV18 to TRBJ2-7; no clear D. Germline lookup yields CDR1 KGHSH and CDR2 LQKENI. The CDR3 loop spans 13 amino acids. Trimming removed 3 bases at V and 0 bases at J, with 6 bases between. CDR3 nucleotide sequence: TGTGCCAGCTCACCTGGGCACTCCTACGAGCAGTACGTC. Translating gives CASSPGHSYEQYV.

This clonotype was found a few times. The V call is TRBV29-1, the J call TRBJ1-1; D remains ambiguous. V lost 7 bases and J lost 0, with 15 bases in between. The CDR3 runs to 14 residues. CDR1 and CDR2 (germline): SQVTM, ANQGSEA. CDR3 loop: CSAEEAAMNTEAFF. CDR3 in DNA: TGCAGCGCCGAGGAGGCAGCAATGAACACTGAAGCTTTCTTT. Full variable domain (missing parts from reference TRBV29-1 and TRBJ1-1): SAVISQKPSRDICQRGTSLTIQCQVDSQVTMMFWYRQQPGQSLTLIATANQGSEATYESGFVIDKFPISRPNLTFSTLTVSNMSPEDSSIYLCSAEEAAMNTEAFFGQGTRLTVV.

This chain links TRBV7-2 with TRBJ1-2; no firm D call. The length of the CDR3 is 14 residues. Germline assignment: CDR1 SGHTA and CDR2 FQGNSA. Trimming removed 2 bases at V and 0 bases at J, with 7 bases between. Here the CDR3 reads CASSLFGANYGYTF. DNA for the CDR3: TGTGCCAGCAGCTTATTTGGAGCTAACTATGGCTACACCTTC.

This clonotype was observed a few times. The J gene is TRBJ2-1, the V gene TRBV12-3 or TRBV12-4; D ambiguous. The CDR3 contains 14 residues. The V and J ends lost 6 bases and 2 bases respectively, with 11 bases between them. Here the CDR3 reads CASSYVGTYNEQFF. The CDR3 coding sequence is TGTGCCAGCAGCTACGTAGGAACCTACAATGAGCAGTTCTTC.

This clonotype occurred a few times. The chain has TRBV20-1 and TRBJ1-3, with D perhaps TRBD1 (5 bases). Trimming removed 5 bases at V and 2 bases at J, with 10 bases between. Germline V gene data show CDR1 as DFQATT and CDR2 as SNEGSKA (reference sequence). The CDR3 extends over 13 amino acids. CDR3 nucleotide sequence: TGCAGTGCTCGGGACCGCCCTGGAAACACCATATATTTT. Translated: CSARDRPGNTIYF.

The rearrangement links TRBV20-1 to TRBJ2-5; 11 positions agree with TRBD1. Germline V gene lookup returns CDR1 DFQATT and CDR2 SNEGSKA (reference sequence). The J segment lost 4 bases and the V segment lost 0 bases, leaving 7 bases of the junction unmatched. CDR3 length: 16 amino acids. CDR3 bases: TGCAGTGCTAGAGATTATGGGACAGGGGGGGGAGAGACCCAGTACTTC. This gives the protein CSARDYGTGGGETQYF.

V usage is TRBV20-1 and J usage is TRBJ1-5, with a weak D call TRBD1 (6 bases). Per germline, CDR1 DFQATT and CDR2 SNEGSKA (reference sequence). Deletions cut 4 bases from V and 4 bases from J, with 17 bases between. CDR3 size: 15 residues. CDR3 bases: TGCAGTGCTACCCACGACACCCAGGGGAATCAGCCCCAGCATTTT. Amino acids: CSATHDTQGNQPQHF.